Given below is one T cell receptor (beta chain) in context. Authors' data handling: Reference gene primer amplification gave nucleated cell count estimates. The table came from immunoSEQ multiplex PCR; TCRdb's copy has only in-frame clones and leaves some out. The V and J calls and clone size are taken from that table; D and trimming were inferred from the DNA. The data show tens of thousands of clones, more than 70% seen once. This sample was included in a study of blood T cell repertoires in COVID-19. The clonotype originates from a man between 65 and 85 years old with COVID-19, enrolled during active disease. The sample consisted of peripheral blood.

CDR3: CASRQTGGAGYGYTF. For the CDR3, the DNA is TGTGCCAGCAGACAAACAGGGGGCGCGGGCTATGGCTACACCTTC. This chain uses TRBV2 with TRBJ1-2, with 9 positions matching TRBD1. With 6 bases clipped from V and 4 bases from J, the junction kept 9 bases outside the gene matches. CDR3 length equals 15 residues. In germline, CDR1 is SNHLY, CDR2 FYNNEI. The variable domain in full, completed from reference TRBV2 and TRBJ1-2, reads EPEVTQTPSHQVTQMGQEVILRCVPISNHLYFYWYRQILGQKVEFLVSFYNNEISEKSEIFDDQFSVERPDGSNFTLKIRSTKLEDSAMYFCASRQTGGAGYGYTFGSGTRLTVV.